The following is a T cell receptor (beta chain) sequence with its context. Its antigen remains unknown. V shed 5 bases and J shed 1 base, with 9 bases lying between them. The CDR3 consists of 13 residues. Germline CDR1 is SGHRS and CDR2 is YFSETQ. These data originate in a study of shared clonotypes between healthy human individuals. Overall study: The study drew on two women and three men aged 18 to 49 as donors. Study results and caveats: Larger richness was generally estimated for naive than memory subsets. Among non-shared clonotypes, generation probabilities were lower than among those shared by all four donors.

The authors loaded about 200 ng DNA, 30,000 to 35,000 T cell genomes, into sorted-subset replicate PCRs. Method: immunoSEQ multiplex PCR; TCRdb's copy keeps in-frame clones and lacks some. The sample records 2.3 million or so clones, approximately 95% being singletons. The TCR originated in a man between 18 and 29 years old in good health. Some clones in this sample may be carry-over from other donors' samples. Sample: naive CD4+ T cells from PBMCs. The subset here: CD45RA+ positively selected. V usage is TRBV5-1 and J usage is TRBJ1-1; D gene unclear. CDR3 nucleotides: TGCGCCAGCAGACGCTGGGAGAACACTGAAGCTTTCTTT. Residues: CASRRWENTEAFF.